The rows below give T cell receptor beta chains drawn from one sample of a study of CD8 T cells in Susac syndrome. TCRdb re-called the immunoSEQ multiplex PCR reads with MiXCR, one entry per CDR3 protein. The sample holds 100,000 to 150,000 distinct CDR3 sequences, 85% to 95% seen once. Sequenced material: CD8+ T cells from PBMCs. The receptors derive from a human donor with multiple sclerosis. CDR3s leave out the opening cysteine and the closing phenylalanine or tryptophan. D genes are given only for firm matches.

j_call,v_call,d_call,cdr3_aa
TRBJ2-3,TRBV20-1,TRBD2,SARGAPTSQKYADTQY
TRBJ1-1,TRBV5-1,NA,ASSLDRTGAF
TRBJ1-1,TRBV27,TRBD1,ASSLGQDRLNTEAF
TRBJ2-3,TRBV24-1,NA,ATSSRVLLTDTQY
TRBJ2-3,TRBV11-1,TRBD2,ASSPRLAGGPTRSTDTQY
TRBJ2-7,TRBV9,TRBD1,ASSGPSEDRASYEQY
TRBJ2-2,TRBV4-1,NA,ASSALLAGRELF
TRBJ2-7,TRBV27,NA,ASSNQQVGEQY
TRBJ1-2,TRBV27,TRBD1,ASSPGTGTGYT
TRBJ2-7,TRBV28,NA,ASSRRTSKSSYEQY